Listed here is a single T cell receptor beta chain. V lost 5 bases and J lost 11; bases outside the gene matches: 12. Looked up from germline, CDR1 is GTSNPN and CDR2 is SVGIG (reference sequence). The CDR3 has 14 residues. This sample was taken from a study of molecular identifiers for immune sequencing clone quantification. Preparation of the bulk TCR libraries relied on previously described methods and listed TCR primers. One entry per CDR3 protein results from TCRdb running MiXCR on the PCR reads. Among hundreds of thousands of distinct CDR3 sequences listed, nearly 20% were seen once. V gene TRBV30 combines with J gene TRBJ1-4, with TRBD1 matching 9 bases. The specimen was naive CD8+ T cells from blood, with Jurkat cell RNA spiked in. Subset indicated: FACS-sorted CD8+CD4-CCR7+CD45RA+ naive T cells. The source of this sequence is a human donor in good health. Some libraries in this study had Jurkat cell RNA spiked in. The CDR3 DNA reads as TGTGCCTGGTCCCAGGGACAGGGACCATGGAAACTGTTTTTT. Translating it yields CAWSQGQGPWKLFF.